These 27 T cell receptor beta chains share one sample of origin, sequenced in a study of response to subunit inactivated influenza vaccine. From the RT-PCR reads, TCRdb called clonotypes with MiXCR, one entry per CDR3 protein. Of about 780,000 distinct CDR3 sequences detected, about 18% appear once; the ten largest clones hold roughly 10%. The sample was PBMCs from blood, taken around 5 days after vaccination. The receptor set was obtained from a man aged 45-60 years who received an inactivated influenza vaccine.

Written as DNA, the CDR3 is TGTGCCAGCAGTTCGACCGGGACAGGGCAATCACCCCTCCACTTT. Translation gives CASSSTGTGQSPLHF. The V and J genes are TRBV7-6 and TRBJ1-6; 9 nucleotides line up with TRBD1. V gave up 6 bases and J gave up 10 bases; unmatched junction bases: 10. CDR3 length: 15 residues. Germline V gene lookup returns CDR1 SGHVS and CDR2 FNYEAQ.

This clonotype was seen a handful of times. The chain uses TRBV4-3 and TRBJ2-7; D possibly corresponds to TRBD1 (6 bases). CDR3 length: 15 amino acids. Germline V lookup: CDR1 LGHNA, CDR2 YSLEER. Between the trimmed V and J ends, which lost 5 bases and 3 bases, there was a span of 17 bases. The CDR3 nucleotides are TGCGCCAGCAGCTATTTAAGGGACACAAGCTACGAGCAGTACTTC. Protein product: CASSYLRDTSYEQYF.

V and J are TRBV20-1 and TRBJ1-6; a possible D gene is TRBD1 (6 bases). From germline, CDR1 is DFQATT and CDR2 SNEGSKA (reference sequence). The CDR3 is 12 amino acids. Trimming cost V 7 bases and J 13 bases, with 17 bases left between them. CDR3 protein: CSVTTGQNPLHF. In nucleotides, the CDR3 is TGCAGTGTCACAACAGGGCAAAATCCCCTCCACTTT.

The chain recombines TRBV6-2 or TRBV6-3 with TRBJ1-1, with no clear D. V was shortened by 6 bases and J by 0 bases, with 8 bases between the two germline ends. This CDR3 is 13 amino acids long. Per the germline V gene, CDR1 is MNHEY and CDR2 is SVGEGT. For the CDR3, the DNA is TGTGCCAGCAGACAGTACATGAACACTGAAGCTTTCTTT. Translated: CASRQYMNTEAFF.

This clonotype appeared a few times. Here the CDR3 DNA reads TGCAGCGTTGAACCTACGGGGAGTACCGGGGAGCTGTTTTTT. The encoded protein is CSVEPTGSTGELFF. This chain connects TRBV29-1 to TRBJ2-2; D possibly corresponds to TRBD2 (5 bases). Germline values: CDR1 SQVTM, CDR2 ANQGSEA. The ends were cut back, 2 bases at V and 5 bases at J, with 12 bases in the middle. The CDR3 runs to 14 residues.

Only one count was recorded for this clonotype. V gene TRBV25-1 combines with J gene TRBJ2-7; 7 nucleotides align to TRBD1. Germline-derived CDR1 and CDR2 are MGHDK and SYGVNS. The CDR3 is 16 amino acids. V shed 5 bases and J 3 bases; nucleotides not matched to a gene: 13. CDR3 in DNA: TGTGCCAGCAGTCTGCCCCGGGACAGACCCCACTACGAGCAGTACTTC. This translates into CASSLPRDRPHYEQYF.

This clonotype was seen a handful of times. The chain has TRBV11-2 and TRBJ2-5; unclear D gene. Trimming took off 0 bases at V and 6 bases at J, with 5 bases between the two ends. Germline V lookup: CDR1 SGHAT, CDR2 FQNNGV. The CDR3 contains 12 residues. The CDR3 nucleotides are TGTGCCAGCAGCTTAGAAGGGAAGACCCAGTACTTC. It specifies CASSLEGKTQYF.

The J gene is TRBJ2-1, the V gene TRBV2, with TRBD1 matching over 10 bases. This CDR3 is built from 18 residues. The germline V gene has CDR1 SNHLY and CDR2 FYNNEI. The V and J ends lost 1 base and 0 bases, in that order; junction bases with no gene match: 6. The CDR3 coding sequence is TGTGCCAGCAGTGAAGGAGGTTGGGACAGGGGCTCCTACAATGAGCAGTTCTTC. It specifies CASSEGGWDRGSYNEQFF.

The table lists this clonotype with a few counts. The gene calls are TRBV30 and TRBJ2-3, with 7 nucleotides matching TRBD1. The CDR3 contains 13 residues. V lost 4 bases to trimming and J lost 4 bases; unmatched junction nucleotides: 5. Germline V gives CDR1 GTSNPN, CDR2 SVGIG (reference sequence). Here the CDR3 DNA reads TGTGCCTGGAATAGGGGGCTCCCAGATACGCAGTATTTT. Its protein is CAWNRGLPDTQYF. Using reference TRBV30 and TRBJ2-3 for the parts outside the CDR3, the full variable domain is SQTIHQWPATLVQPVGSPLSLECTVEGTSNPNLYWYRQAAGRGLQLLFYSVGIGQISSEVPQNLSASRPQDRQFILSSKKLLLSDSGFYLCAWNRGLPDTQYFGPGTRLTVL.

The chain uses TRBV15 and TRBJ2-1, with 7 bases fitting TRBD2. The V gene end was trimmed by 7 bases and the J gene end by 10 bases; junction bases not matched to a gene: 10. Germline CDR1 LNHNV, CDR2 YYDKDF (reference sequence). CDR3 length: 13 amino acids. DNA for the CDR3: TGTGCCACCACCCTGGGGGGGTCGGGGGAGCAGTTCTTC. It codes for CATTLGGSGEQFF.

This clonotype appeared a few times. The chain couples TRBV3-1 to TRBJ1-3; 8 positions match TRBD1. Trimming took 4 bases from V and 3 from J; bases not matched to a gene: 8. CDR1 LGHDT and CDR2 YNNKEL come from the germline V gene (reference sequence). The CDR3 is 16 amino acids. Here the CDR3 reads CASSRGQGANGNTIYF. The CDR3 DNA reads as TGTGCCAGCAGCCGAGGCCAGGGGGCAAATGGAAACACCATATATTTT.

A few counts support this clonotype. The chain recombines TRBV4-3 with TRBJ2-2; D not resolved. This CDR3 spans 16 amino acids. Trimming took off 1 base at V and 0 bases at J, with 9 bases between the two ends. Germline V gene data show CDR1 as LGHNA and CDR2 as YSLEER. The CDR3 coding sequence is TGCGCCAGCAGCCAAGGAGGCGCAGCGAACACCGGGGAGCTGTTTTTT. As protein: CASSQGGAANTGELFF.

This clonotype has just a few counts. In nucleotides, the CDR3 is TGTGCCAGCAGCCAAGTCTGGGGCGATCCATCCAATGAGCAGTTCTTC. Amino acid sequence: CASSQVWGDPSNEQFF. The chain employs TRBV4-2 and TRBJ2-1, with a weak D call TRBD1 (5 bases). Trimming left V 1 base short and J 6 bases short, with 16 bases between. Germline V gene data show CDR1 as LGHNA and CDR2 as YNFKEQ. The CDR3 is 16 amino acids.

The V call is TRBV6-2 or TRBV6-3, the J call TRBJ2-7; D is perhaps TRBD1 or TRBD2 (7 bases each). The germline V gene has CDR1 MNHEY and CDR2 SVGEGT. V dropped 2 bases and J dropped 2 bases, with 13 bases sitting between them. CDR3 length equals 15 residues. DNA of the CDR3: TGTGCCAGCAGTTACGGGAGGGGACAGCCCTACGAGCAGTACTTC. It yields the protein CASSYGRGQPYEQYF.

The CDR3 sequence is CSARTSGPSYNEQFF. For the CDR3, the DNA is TGCAGTGCTCGGACTAGCGGGCCATCCTACAATGAGCAGTTCTTC. The chain uses TRBV20-1 and TRBJ2-1, with TRBD2 matching 11 bases. Germline CDR1 DFQATT, CDR2 SNEGSKA (reference sequence). This CDR3 has 15 amino acids. V lost 5 bases, J lost 1 base, and 4 bases stayed unmatched.

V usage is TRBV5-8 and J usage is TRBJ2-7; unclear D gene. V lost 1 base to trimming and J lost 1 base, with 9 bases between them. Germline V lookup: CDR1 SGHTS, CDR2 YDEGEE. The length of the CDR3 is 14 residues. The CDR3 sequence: CASSLIPTSYEQYF. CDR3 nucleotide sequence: TGTGCCAGCAGCTTGATACCCACATCCTACGAGCAGTACTTC. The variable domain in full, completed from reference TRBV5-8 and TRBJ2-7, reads EAGVTQSPTHLIKTRGQQATLRCSPISGHTSVYWYQQALGLGLQFLLWYDEGEERNRGNFPPRFSGRQFPNYSSELNVNALELEDSALYLCASSLIPTSYEQYFGPGTRLTVT.

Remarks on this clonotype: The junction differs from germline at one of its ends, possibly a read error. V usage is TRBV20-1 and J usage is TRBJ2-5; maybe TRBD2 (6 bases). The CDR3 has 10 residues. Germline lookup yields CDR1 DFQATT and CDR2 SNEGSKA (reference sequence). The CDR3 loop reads CSASRETHYF. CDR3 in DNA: TGCAGTGCTTCTCGGGAGACCCACTACTTC.

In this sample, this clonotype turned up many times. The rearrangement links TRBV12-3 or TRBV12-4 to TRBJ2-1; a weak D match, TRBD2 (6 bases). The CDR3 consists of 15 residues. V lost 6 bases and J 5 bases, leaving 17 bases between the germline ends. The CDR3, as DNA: TGTGCCAGCAGCCTGGGGAGGAGGGAACACAATGAGCAGTTCTTC. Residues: CASSLGRREHNEQFF.

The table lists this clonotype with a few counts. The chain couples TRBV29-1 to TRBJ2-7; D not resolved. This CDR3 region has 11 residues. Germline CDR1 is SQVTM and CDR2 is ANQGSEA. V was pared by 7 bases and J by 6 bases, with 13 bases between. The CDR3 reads CSALGWVEQYF. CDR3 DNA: TGCAGCGCATTAGGGTGGGTCGAGCAGTACTTC.

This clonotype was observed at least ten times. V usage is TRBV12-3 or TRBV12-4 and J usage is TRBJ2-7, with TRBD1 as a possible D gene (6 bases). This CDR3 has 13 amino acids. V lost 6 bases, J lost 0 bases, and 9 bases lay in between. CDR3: CASSQDSSYEQYF. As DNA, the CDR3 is TGTGCCAGCAGCCAGGACAGCTCCTACGAGCAGTACTTC.

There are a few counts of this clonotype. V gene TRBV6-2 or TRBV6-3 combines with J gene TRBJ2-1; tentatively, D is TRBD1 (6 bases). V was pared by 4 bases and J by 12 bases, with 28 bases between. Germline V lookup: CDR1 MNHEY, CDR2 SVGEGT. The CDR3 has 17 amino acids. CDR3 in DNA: TGTGCCAGCAGTTTAGGCCTGGACAGAGACGTTACAATGAGGCAGTTCTTC. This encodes CASSLGLDRDVTMRQFF.

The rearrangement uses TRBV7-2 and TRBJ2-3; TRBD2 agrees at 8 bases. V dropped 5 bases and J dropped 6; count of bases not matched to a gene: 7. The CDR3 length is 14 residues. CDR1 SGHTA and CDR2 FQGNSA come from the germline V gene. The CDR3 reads CASSPRGGLDTQYF. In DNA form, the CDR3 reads TGTGCCAGCAGCCCCCGGGGGGGGTTGGATACGCAGTATTTT.

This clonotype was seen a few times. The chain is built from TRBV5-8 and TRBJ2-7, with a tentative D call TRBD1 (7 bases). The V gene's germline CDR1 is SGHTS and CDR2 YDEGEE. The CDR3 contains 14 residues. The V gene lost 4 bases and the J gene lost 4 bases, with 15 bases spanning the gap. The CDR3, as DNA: TGTGCCAGCAGCCCTCGGAGGGGGCAATACGAGCAGTACTTC. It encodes CASSPRRGQYEQYF. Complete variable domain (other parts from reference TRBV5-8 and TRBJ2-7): EAGVTQSPTHLIKTRGQQATLRCSPISGHTSVYWYQQALGLGLQFLLWYDEGEERNRGNFPPRFSGRQFPNYSSELNVNALELEDSALYLCASSPRRGQYEQYFGPGTRLTVT.

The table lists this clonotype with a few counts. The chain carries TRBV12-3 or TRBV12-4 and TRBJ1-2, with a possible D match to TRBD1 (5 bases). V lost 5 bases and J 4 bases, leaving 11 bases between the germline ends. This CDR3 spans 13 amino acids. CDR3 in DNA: TGTGCCAGCAGTAAGACAGCCCTCTATGGCTACACCTTC. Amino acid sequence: CASSKTALYGYTF.

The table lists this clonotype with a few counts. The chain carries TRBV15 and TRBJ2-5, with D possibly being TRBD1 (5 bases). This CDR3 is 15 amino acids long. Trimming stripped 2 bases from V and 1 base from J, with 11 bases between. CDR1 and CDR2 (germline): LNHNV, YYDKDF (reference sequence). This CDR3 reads CATSRNRQTQETQYF. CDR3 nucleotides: TGTGCCACCAGCAGAAACCGACAGACCCAAGAGACCCAGTACTTC.

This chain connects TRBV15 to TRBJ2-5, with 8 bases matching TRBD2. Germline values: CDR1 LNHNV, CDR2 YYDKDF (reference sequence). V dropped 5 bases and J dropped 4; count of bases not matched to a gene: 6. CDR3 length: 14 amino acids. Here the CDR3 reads CATSPRTSRETQYF. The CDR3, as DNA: TGTGCCACCAGCCCCCGGACTAGCAGAGAGACCCAGTACTTC.

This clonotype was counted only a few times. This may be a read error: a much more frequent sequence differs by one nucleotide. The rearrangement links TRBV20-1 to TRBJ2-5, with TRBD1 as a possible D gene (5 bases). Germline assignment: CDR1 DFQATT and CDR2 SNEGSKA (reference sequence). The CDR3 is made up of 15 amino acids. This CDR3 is CSAIRLLDSVETQHF. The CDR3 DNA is TGCAGTGCTATCCGACTTCTCGACAGTGTGGAGACCCAGCACTTC.